The 13 T cell receptor beta chains in this list originate from one sample, sequenced in a study of T cell changes during pregnancy in multiple sclerosis. This table comes from immunoSEQ multiplex PCR, and its TCRdb copy is limited to in-frame clones, with some not included. The sample holds about 45,000 clones, 92% seen once. The sequencing here drew on CD4+ T cells from peripheral blood mononuclear cells, taken in the third trimester of pregnancy. These receptors all stem from a female donor with multiple sclerosis, enrolled in a pregnancy study.

J is TRBJ2-1 and V is TRBV9, with 9 positions matching TRBD2. CDR1 and CDR2 from the germline V gene are SGDLS and YYNGEE. V dropped 0 bases and J dropped 0; count of bases not matched to a gene: 4. This CDR3 region has 17 residues. The CDR3 here is CASSVGGGRVSYNEQFF. CDR3 nucleotides: TGTGCCAGCAGCGTAGGGGGCGGGAGGGTCTCCTACAATGAGCAGTTCTTC.

The chain employs TRBV11-2 and TRBJ2-3; D remains ambiguous. Germline CDR1 reads SGHAT; CDR2 reads FQNNGV. V was shortened by 1 base and J by 4 bases, with 9 bases between the two germline ends. This CDR3 spans 14 amino acids. The CDR3 sequence: CASSLGLHADTQYF. Here the CDR3 DNA reads TGTGCCAGCAGCTTAGGGCTCCACGCAGATACGCAGTATTTT.

This clone was recorded only once. The chain combines TRBV19 with TRBJ2-5, with a weak D call TRBD1 (6 bases). CDR3 length: 14 residues. The germline CDR1 and CDR2 sequences are LNHDA and SQIVND (reference sequence). The V end lost 7 bases, the J end lost 5 bases, and 17 bases lay between the germline ends. The CDR3 DNA follows: TGTGCCAGTACCGCCCGCAGGGGTGTGGAGACCCAGTACTTC. Protein product: CASTARRGVETQYF.

The V gene is TRBV28, the J gene TRBJ2-7, with a weak D call TRBD2 (5 bases). V shed 3 bases and J shed 9 bases, with 18 bases lying between them. From germline, CDR1 is MDHEN and CDR2 SYDVKM. The CDR3 runs to 14 residues. The CDR3 loop is CASSFGVVGPGQYF. Written as DNA, the CDR3 is TGTGCCAGCAGTTTCGGGGTTGTAGGACCGGGGCAGTACTTC.

This clone showed up just once. The V call is TRBV7-3, the J call TRBJ2-2, with no clear D. Trimming cost V 2 bases and J 2 bases, with 9 bases left between them. CDR3 length: 15 residues. CDR1 is SGHTA, CDR2 FQGTGA, per germline. The CDR3 DNA reads TGTGCCAGCAGCTTACGAACAGCAAACACCGGGGAGCTGTTTTTT. Translated, it gives CASSLRTANTGELFF.

The chain is built from TRBV7-3 and TRBJ2-1; 7 nucleotides agree with TRBD1. This CDR3 region has 16 residues. Germline-derived CDR1 and CDR2 are SGHTA and FQGTGA. The V gene end was trimmed by 1 base and the J gene end by 6 bases; junction bases not matched to a gene: 9. CDR3 amino acids: CASSLIGGARGNEQFF. In DNA form, the CDR3 reads TGTGCCAGCAGCTTAATAGGGGGCGCGAGGGGCAATGAGCAGTTCTTC.

The chain is built from TRBV6-8 and TRBJ2-7, with 7 nucleotides matching TRBD2. The CDR3 is 15 residues long. Germline-derived CDR1 and CDR2 are MNHGY and SAAAGT. Losses at the gene ends were 2 bases for V and 0 bases for J; bases not matched to a gene: 4. CDR3 nucleotides: TGTGCCAGCAGTTACACTAGCGAGAGCTCCTACGAGCAGTACTTC. Translated, it gives CASSYTSESSYEQYF.

The genes are TRBV18 and TRBJ1-4, with D hard to call. CDR3 length: 14 amino acids. Germline V lookup: CDR1 KGHSH, CDR2 LQKENI. Trimming removed 6 bases at V and 8 bases at J, with 16 bases between. In DNA, the CDR3 is TGTGCCAGCTCCCCCTCCTCGAGGAACGAAAAACTGTTTTTT. Amino acids: CASSPSSRNEKLFF. The full variable domain, with the rest looked up from reference TRBV18 and TRBJ1-4, is NAGVMQNPRHLVRRRGQEARLRCSPMKGHSHVYWYRQLPEEGLKFMVYLQKENIIDESGMPKERFSAEFPKEGPSILRIQQVVRGDSAAYFCASSPSSRNEKLFFGSGTQLSVL.

The chain links TRBV19 to TRBJ2-1; possibly TRBD2 for D (5 bases). V dropped 2 bases and J dropped 2 bases, with 13 bases sitting between them. The CDR3 totals 16 residues. CDR1 is LNHDA, CDR2 SQIVND, per germline (reference sequence). This chain's CDR3 is CASSINAGVAYNEQFF. The CDR3 nucleotides are TGTGCCAGTAGTATAAACGCGGGCGTCGCCTACAATGAGCAGTTCTTC.

The genes are TRBV5-1 and TRBJ2-7; 7 nucleotides align to TRBD1. CDR3 length equals 16 residues. The germline gives CDR1 SGHRS, CDR2 YFSETQ. V lost 2 bases, J lost 4 bases, and 12 bases stayed unmatched. CDR3 protein: CASSLGPDRTSYEQYF. Written as DNA, the CDR3 is TGCGCCAGCAGCTTAGGGCCGGACAGGACCTCGTACGAGCAGTACTTC. Complete variable domain (other parts from reference TRBV5-1 and TRBJ2-7): KAGVTQTPRYLIKTRGQQVTLSCSPISGHRSVSWYQQTPGQGLQFLFEYFSETQRNKGNFPGRFSGRQFSNSRSEMNVSTLELGDSALYLCASSLGPDRTSYEQYFGPGTRLTVT.

This chain joins TRBV5-1 and TRBJ2-1, with TRBD2 matching over 9 bases. Germline assignment: CDR1 SGHRS and CDR2 YFSETQ. With V trimmed by 3 bases and J by 9 bases, 10 bases remained unmatched. The length of the CDR3 is 15 residues. The CDR3 DNA follows: TGCGCCAGCAGCTATTCCGGGACTAGCTATAGTGAGCAGTTCTTC. It specifies CASSYSGTSYSEQFF.

The V gene is TRBV6-5, the J gene TRBJ2-5, with TRBD1 matching over 8 bases. J lost 2 bases, V lost 4 bases, and 9 bases had no gene match. CDR3 length: 16 residues. Germline V gene data show CDR1 as MNHEY and CDR2 as SVGAGI. The CDR3 here is CASSSAGTGVQETQYF. The CDR3 coding sequence is TGTGCCAGCAGTTCCGCCGGGACAGGAGTGCAAGAGACCCAGTACTTC.

The chain links TRBV6-5 to TRBJ2-7, with 9 nucleotides matching TRBD2. J lost 6 bases, V lost 6 bases, and 6 bases had no gene match. CDR1 MNHEY and CDR2 SVGAGI come from the germline V gene. This CDR3 region has 13 residues. This CDR3 is CASSAGGPSEQYF. In nucleotides, the CDR3 is TGTGCCAGCAGCGCGGGAGGGCCCAGCGAGCAGTACTTC.